These 6 T cell receptor beta chains were sequenced from one sample in a study of T cell responses to AZD1222 COVID-19 vaccine. Profiling relied on immunoSEQ multiplex PCR, and the TCRdb table lists in-frame clones only, not all of them. The sample consists of fewer than 150,000 clones, 85% to 90% of them appearing once. Sequences were derived from peripheral blood, sampled on day 0 of AZD1222 vaccination. Source of these receptors: an adult in good health.

In this sample, this clone turned up a few times. This chain uses TRBV28 with TRBJ2-7, with 10 bases that match TRBD1. CDR1 and CDR2 (germline): MDHEN, SYDVKM. The CDR3 has 13 residues. J lost 0 bases, V lost 9 bases, and 2 bases had no gene match. The CDR3 spells CASRTGGSYEQYF. CDR3 in DNA: TGTGCCAGTCGGACAGGGGGCTCCTACGAGCAGTACTTC.

The genes are TRBV4-1 and TRBJ1-6, with D unclear. Per the germline V gene, CDR1 is MGHRA and CDR2 is YSYEKL. The V and J ends lost 1 base and 9 bases respectively, with 16 bases between them. This CDR3 region has 16 residues. The CDR3 DNA reads TGCGCCAGCAGCCAAGCCCGGACGGGTTTAGGTTCACCCCTCCACTTT. It yields the protein CASSQARTGLGSPLHF.

The J gene is TRBJ1-1, the V gene TRBV6-5, with D unresolved. Germline V gene data show CDR1 as MNHEY and CDR2 as SVGAGI. V lost 8 bases and J 4 bases, leaving 8 bases between the germline ends. CDR3 length equals 11 residues. Here the CDR3 DNA reads TGTGCCAGCGGCGTGGGCACTGAAGCTTTCTTT. It specifies CASGVGTEAFF.

The J gene is TRBJ1-5, the V gene TRBV30, with a weak D call TRBD1 (5 bases). The CDR3 is made up of 15 amino acids. Looked up from germline, CDR1 is GTSNPN and CDR2 is SVGIG (reference sequence). V was trimmed by 1 base and J by 1 base, leaving 11 bases between them. The CDR3 DNA reads TGTGCCTGGAGTGCCCAGGGAGGAAGCAATCAGCCCCAGCATTTT. Amino acid sequence: CAWSAQGGSNQPQHF.

The chain links TRBV12-5 to TRBJ2-3; D is unclear. With 7 bases removed from V and 0 bases from J, the gap between germline ends came to 11 bases. The V gene's germline CDR1 is LGHNT and CDR2 FRNRAP. CDR3 length equals 14 residues. DNA for the CDR3: TGTGCTAGTGCCTGGGGAACTAGCACAGATACGCAGTATTTT. Translating it yields CASAWGTSTDTQYF.

V usage is TRBV9 and J usage is TRBJ2-7; unclear D gene. Per the germline V gene, CDR1 is SGDLS and CDR2 is YYNGEE. The V and J ends lost 0 bases and 3 bases respectively, with 13 bases between them. The CDR3 is made up of 15 amino acids. The CDR3 region is CASSVEPNILYEQYF. In nucleotides, the CDR3 is TGTGCCAGCAGCGTAGAACCCAATATACTCTACGAGCAGTACTTC. Supplemented by reference TRBV9 and TRBJ2-7, the full variable domain reads DSGVTQTPKHLITATGQRVTLRCSPRSGDLSVYWYQQSLDQGLQFLIQYYNGEERAKGNILERFSAQQFPDLHSELNLSSLELGDSALYFCASSVEPNILYEQYFGPGTRLTVT.